These 19 T cell receptor beta chains originate from one sample sequenced in a study of metastatic and nonmetastatic thyroid tumors. MiXCR re-clonotyped the PCR reads for TCRdb. The profile shows roughly 15,000 clones, around 20% of them singletons. No treatment had been given to any patient before thyroid surgery. Sequencing was carried out using blood. The receptor source for this set is a female donor with papillary thyroid cancer or a benign thyroid nodule (not recorded which). Some clones in this sample may be carry-over from other donors' samples.

This clone appeared a few times. The gene calls are TRBV6-4 and TRBJ1-6; D is unclear. Per the germline V gene, CDR1 is MRHNA and CDR2 is SNTAGT. V shed 11 bases and J shed 3 bases, with 17 bases lying between them. The CDR3 has 15 residues. The CDR3 coding sequence is TGTGCCCCCAGTGTGACGGGGAACTATAATTCACCCCTCCACTTT. Its translation: CAPSVTGNYNSPLHF.

This clone has a handful of counts. The rearrangement uses TRBV9 and TRBJ2-5; 8 bases agree with TRBD2. Germline V gives CDR1 SGDLS, CDR2 YYNGEE. Trimming cost V 4 bases and J 7 bases; bases outside gene matches: 9. This CDR3 spans 14 amino acids. The CDR3 reads CASSTNDLAGTQYF. The CDR3 DNA follows: TGTGCCAGCAGCACCAATGACCTAGCGGGGACCCAGTACTTC.

This rearrangement joins TRBV27 to TRBJ1-1; no reliable D call. This CDR3 contains 15 residues. The germline gives CDR1 MNHEY, CDR2 SMNVEV (reference sequence). Trimming took 2 bases from V and 1 from J, leaving 11 bases between them. DNA of the CDR3: TGTGCCAGCAGTTTACGTGGCCTGGGGAACACTGAAGCTTTCTTT. Residues: CASSLRGLGNTEAFF.

There are a few counts of this clone. The junction departs from germline at one end; a sequencing error may be responsible. The rearrangement uses TRBV24-1 and TRBJ2-1; D uncertain. The CDR3 runs 12 residues. Germline CDR1 KGHDR, CDR2 SFDVKD. The CDR3 DNA follows: TGTGCCACCAGTTATGATGTGCCTGAGCATTTCTTC. Encoded protein: CATSYDVPEHFF.

V is TRBV10-3 and J is TRBJ1-6, with D tentatively TRBD1 (5 bases). CDR3 length equals 14 residues. CDR1 is ENHRY and CDR2 is SYGVKD in the germline V gene. Trimming removed 8 bases from V and 3 bases from J, with 11 bases in between. The CDR3 coding sequence is TGTGCCATCGGGGCCGGTATCTATAATTCACCCCTCCACTTT. Protein product: CAIGAGIYNSPLHF.

This clone was counted between two and nine times. V is TRBV10-3 and J is TRBJ2-1, with 11 bases fitting TRBD2. Germline assignment: CDR1 ENHRY and CDR2 SYGVKD. V shed 5 bases and J 4 bases; nucleotides not matched to a gene: 7. This CDR3 spans 16 amino acids. The CDR3 DNA follows: TGTGCCATCAGTTTGTCGACTAGCGGGGCTTACAATGAGCAGTTCTTC. It translates to CAISLSTSGAYNEQFF.

CDR3: CASSLMGVNTGELFF. CDR3 DNA sequence: TGTGCCAGCAGCCTCATGGGAGTTAACACCGGGGAGCTGTTTTTT. This rearrangement joins TRBV6-1 to TRBJ2-2; possible D gene TRBD2, 5 bases. Trimming left V 6 bases short and J 2 bases short, with 13 bases between. Germline V CDR1 and CDR2: MNHNS, SASEGT. The CDR3 length is 15 residues.

This clone is labeled as large. One junction end disagrees with the germline gene, perhaps due to a read error. This chain links TRBV15 with TRBJ2-3; 11 positions match TRBD2. This CDR3 comprises 18 residues. Germline V gene data show CDR1 as LNHNV and CDR2 as YYDKDF (reference sequence). As DNA, the CDR3 is TGTGCCACCAGCCGAGATACTTTAGCGGGAGGGCCGGGAGATACGCAGTATTTT. Encoded protein: CATSRDTLAGGPGDTQYF.

This clone was counted at least ten times. This chain connects TRBV4-2 to TRBJ1-4; D perhaps matches TRBD1 (6 bases). Germline V gene sequence: CDR1 LGHNA, CDR2 YNFKEQ. The V gene lost 3 bases and the J gene lost 0 bases, with 17 bases spanning the gap. CDR3 size: 18 residues. CDR3 protein: CASSQRLGTLATNEKLFF. In DNA, the CDR3 is TGTGCCAGCAGCCAGAGACTAGGGACACTTGCAACTAATGAAAAACTGTTTTTT.

The chain combines TRBV12-3 or TRBV12-4 with TRBJ2-2, with D hard to call. V gave up 4 bases and J gave up 5 bases, with 8 bases separating them. This CDR3 has 13 amino acids. The CDR3 coding sequence is TGTGCCAGCAGTTCACTTTTGACCGGGGAGCTGTTTTTT. This sequence encodes CASSSLLTGELFF.

This clone is large in the sample. This chain uses TRBV6-1 with TRBJ1-6; D perhaps matches TRBD1 (6 bases). With 8 bases removed from V and 9 bases from J, the gap between germline ends came to 11 bases. CDR1 is MNHNS, CDR2 SASEGT, per germline. CDR3 length: 12 amino acids. The CDR3: CASQGRGSPLHF. As DNA, the CDR3 is TGTGCCAGCCAGGGGAGAGGTTCACCCCTCCACTTT.

This clone is medium-sized in the sample. This rearrangement joins TRBV6-1 to TRBJ1-1, with no clear D. This CDR3 has 13 amino acids. The V end lost 8 bases, the J end lost 3 bases, and 13 bases lay between the germline ends. The germline V gene has CDR1 MNHNS and CDR2 SASEGT. For the CDR3, the DNA is TGTGCCAGCTCTCAGGTTTTGGACACTGAAGCTTTCTTT. Amino acid sequence: CASSQVLDTEAFF.

This clone was seen only a few times. J is TRBJ2-7 and V is TRBV28; D possibly corresponds to TRBD2 (5 bases). The length of the CDR3 is 14 residues. CDR1 is MDHEN, CDR2 SYDVKM, per germline. The ends were cut back, 7 bases at V and 1 base at J, with 14 bases in the middle. CDR3 in DNA: TGTGCCAGCAAAACGGGTCGGGGTTCCTACGAGCAGTACTTC. This encodes CASKTGRGSYEQYF.

At least ten counts were recorded for this clone. The V call is TRBV30, the J call TRBJ1-5, with TRBD1 matching over 10 bases. The CDR3 has 14 residues. Germline lookup yields CDR1 GTSNPN and CDR2 SVGIG (reference sequence). J lost 6 bases, V lost 3 bases, and 5 bases had no gene match. The CDR3 DNA is TGTGCCTGGAGACGGGACAGGGGATGTCAGCCCCAGCATTTT. Translating gives CAWRRDRGCQPQHF. Looking up the rest from reference TRBV30 and TRBJ1-5 gives the full variable domain: SQTIHQWPATLVQPVGSPLSLECTVEGTSNPNLYWYRQAAGRGLQLLFYSVGIGQISSEVPQNLSASRPQDRQFILSSKKLLLSDSGFYLCAWRRDRGCQPQHFGDGTRLSIL.

This clone was seen a few times. This chain joins TRBV10-3 and TRBJ2-7; D gene unclear. The V gene lost 4 bases and the J gene lost 5 bases, with 18 bases spanning the gap. The CDR3 consists of 15 residues. Germline V lookup: CDR1 ENHRY, CDR2 SYGVKD. The CDR3 bases are TGTGCCATCAGTGGTATAGAAGTGCTGATCAACGAGCAGTACTTC. This translates into CAISGIEVLINEQYF.

J is TRBJ1-5 and V is TRBV6-1; D uncertain. V dropped 3 bases and J dropped 5 bases, with 2 bases sitting between them. Germline CDR1 reads MNHNS; CDR2 reads SASEGT. The CDR3 has 11 residues. CDR3 coding DNA: TGTGCCAGCAGTGACGATCAGCCCCAGCATTTT. Translating gives CASSDDQPQHF.

Within the sample, this clone is medium-sized. The chain couples TRBV12-3 or TRBV12-4 to TRBJ2-7; a possible D gene is TRBD2 (6 bases). V gave up 8 bases and J gave up 3 bases, with 14 bases separating them. The CDR3 has 13 amino acids. The CDR3 loop is CASAPGDFYEQYF. CDR3 DNA: TGTGCCAGCGCCCCGGGGGACTTCTACGAGCAGTACTTC.

This clone is medium-sized by share. The rearrangement joins TRBV2 to TRBJ1-6, with D perhaps TRBD1 (5 bases). V lost 3 bases to trimming and J lost 10 bases, with 16 bases between them. Germline CDR1 is SNHLY and CDR2 is FYNNEI. This CDR3 has 15 amino acids. CDR3 residues: CASSDLLGPLSPLHF. In DNA form, the CDR3 reads TGTGCCAGCAGTGACCTGTTGGGGCCTCTCTCACCCCTCCACTTT. The full variable domain, with the rest looked up from reference TRBV2 and TRBJ1-6, is EPEVTQTPSHQVTQMGQEVILRCVPISNHLYFYWYRQILGQKVEFLVSFYNNEISEKSEIFDDQFSVERPDGSNFTLKIRSTKLEDSAMYFCASSDLLGPLSPLHFGNGTRLTVT.

This clone was seen many times. J is TRBJ2-1 and V is TRBV20-1, with 12 bases that match TRBD2. V gave up 0 bases and J gave up 4 bases; unmatched junction bases: 4. The germline V gene has CDR1 DFQATT and CDR2 SNEGSKA (reference sequence). This CDR3 is 16 amino acids long. The CDR3 coding sequence is TGCAGTGCTAGAGAATTCGGACTAGCGGGATACAATGAGCAGTTCTTC. This sequence encodes CSAREFGLAGYNEQFF.